The clone carrying this T cell receptor beta chain has more than one count but fewer than ten. Its antigen is undetermined. Chemo-refractory metastatic non-small-cell lung cancer patients received focal radiation with ipilimumab CTLA-4 blockade. The CDR3 loop spans 17 amino acids. Per germline, CDR1 SGHRS and CDR2 YFSETQ. With 4 bases clipped from V and 1 base from J, the junction kept 9 bases outside the gene matches. Clones were sequenced by immunoSEQ multiplex PCR, and TCRdb holds only the in-frame ones, with some missing. The profile covers about 60,000 clones, with roughly 76% appearing a single time and 2.9% taken by the ten largest. The data are from a study of radiotherapy plus CTLA-4 blockade in lung cancer. Study-level information: The study recorded objective responses in roughly a sixth of patients and disease control in about 30%.

Study-level findings and limits: After radiotherapy and ipilimumab, tumor-derived clones expanded in peripheral blood. Dynamics of early blood T cell clones, together with interferon-beta, were reportedly the best predictors of response.

The origin of this receptor is a human donor with non-small cell lung cancer who had a complete response to radiotherapy plus ipilimumab. This chain joins TRBV5-1 and TRBJ2-5, with TRBD2 matching 11 bases. The sample in question was peripheral blood, obtained from a patient treated with radiotherapy plus ipilimumab. This CDR3 reads CASSTPWTSGPQETQYF. CDR3 nucleotides: TGCGCCAGCAGCACCCCCTGGACTAGCGGGCCCCAAGAGACCCAGTACTTC.